This is a list of T cell receptor beta chains from one sample in a study of CD8+ T cells in alopecia areata. TCRdb's table, derived via immunoSEQ multiplex PCR, lists solely in-frame clones and lacks some. The table includes 210,000 or so clones, approximately 67% detected once. Sequencing used CD4+ T cells sorted from blood, obtained around week 44, from a patient treated with tofacitinib. The source of these receptors is a human donor with alopecia areata. Both conserved end residues are part of each CDR3. D genes are given only for firm matches. Rows give clone size only sometimes, using once, few, many, or a class for an expanded clone.

v_gene: TRBV29-1; j_gene: TRBJ2-2; d_gene: .; abundance: .; CDR3nt: TGCAGCGGGGATACAGGCACCGGGGAGCTGTTTTTT; CDR3aa: CSGDTGTGELFF
v_gene: TRBV14; j_gene: TRBJ1-1; d_gene: .; abundance: once; CDR3nt: TGTGCCAGCAGCCAAGGGAATGAAGCTTTCTTT; CDR3aa: CASSQGNEAFF
v_gene: TRBV28; j_gene: TRBJ2-6; d_gene: TRBD1; abundance: .; CDR3nt: TGTGCCAGCAGTCAAGGGACAGGGGGCTACTCCGGGGCCAACGTCCTGACTTTC; CDR3aa: CASSQGTGGYSGANVLTF
v_gene: TRBV30; j_gene: TRBJ2-5; d_gene: .; abundance: .; CDR3nt: TGTGCCTGGAGTGTGCGGCGTCAAGAGACCCAGTACTTC; CDR3aa: CAWSVRRQETQYF
v_gene: TRBV4-3; j_gene: TRBJ1-1; d_gene: .; abundance: .; CDR3nt: TGCGCCAGCAGCCAAGAGAGGGGGTATGAAGCTTTCTTT; CDR3aa: CASSQERGYEAFF
v_gene: TRBV29-1; j_gene: TRBJ1-1; d_gene: TRBD1; abundance: .; CDR3nt: TGCAGCGCTTCGGGGGGACAGTCGGCTTTCTTT; CDR3aa: CSASGGQSAFF
v_gene: TRBV25-1; j_gene: TRBJ1-4; d_gene: .; abundance: .; CDR3nt: TGTGCCAGCAGTGGGGGGACACTACTAGGCGAAAAACTGTTTTTT; CDR3aa: CASSGGTLLGEKLFF
v_gene: TRBV29-1; j_gene: TRBJ1-2; d_gene: TRBD1; abundance: .; CDR3nt: TGCAGCGTTGAAGGGACAGGGGGGACTCGTTATGGCTACACCTTC; CDR3aa: CSVEGTGGTRYGYTF
v_gene: TRBV9; j_gene: TRBJ2-7; d_gene: .; abundance: .; CDR3nt: TGTGCCAGCAGCGTAGGTCGGGTACCTCCCTACGAGCAGTACTTC; CDR3aa: CASSVGRVPPYEQYF
v_gene: TRBV2; j_gene: TRBJ1-2; d_gene: .; abundance: .; CDR3nt: TGTGCCAGCAATTTGGGGGGCGTATCTGGCTACACCTTC; CDR3aa: CASNLGGVSGYTF
v_gene: TRBV7-2; j_gene: TRBJ2-7; d_gene: .; abundance: .; CDR3nt: TGTGCCAGCAGAAACCGGGACAAGAGCTACGAGCAGTACTTC; CDR3aa: CASRNRDKSYEQYF
v_gene: TRBV18; j_gene: TRBJ1-1; d_gene: .; abundance: few; CDR3nt: TGTGCCAGCTCACCAGATAGGGAAGGAGCTTTCTTT; CDR3aa: CASSPDREGAFF
v_gene: TRBV29-1; j_gene: TRBJ2-6; d_gene: .; abundance: .; CDR3nt: TGCAGCGTTATAGGGGTGCGGGGGGCCAACGTCCTGACTTTC; CDR3aa: CSVIGVRGANVLTF
v_gene: TRBV5-1; j_gene: TRBJ2-1; d_gene: .; abundance: .; CDR3nt: TGCGCCAGCAGCTTGGGTGGCGGCGTGACCAATGAGCAGTTCTTC; CDR3aa: CASSLGGGVTNEQFF
v_gene: TRBV29-1; j_gene: TRBJ2-4; d_gene: .; abundance: few; CDR3nt: TGCAGCGCGGTTCCCGGAGGGGGTTACATTCAGTACTTC; CDR3aa: CSAVPGGGYIQYF
v_gene: TRBV30; j_gene: TRBJ1-6; d_gene: TRBD1; abundance: .; CDR3nt: TGTGCCTGGTCGACAGGGGCTTCACCCCTCCACTTT; CDR3aa: CAWSTGASPLHF
v_gene: TRBV7-9; j_gene: TRBJ2-3; d_gene: .; abundance: .; CDR3nt: TGTGCCAGCAGCTTAGCGGACCCCCGCGGCACAGATACGCAGTATTTT; CDR3aa: CASSLADPRGTDTQYF
v_gene: TRBV27; j_gene: TRBJ1-1; d_gene: .; abundance: .; CDR3nt: TGTGCCAGCAGTTTGATGAGGGGTGCTGAAGCTTTCTTT; CDR3aa: CASSLMRGAEAFF
v_gene: TRBV10-3; j_gene: TRBJ1-2; d_gene: .; abundance: .; CDR3nt: TGTGCCATCAGTGAAAGTGCGTGGGGTACGGATGGCTACACCTTC; CDR3aa: CAISESAWGTDGYTF
v_gene: TRBV6-5; j_gene: TRBJ1-2; d_gene: .; abundance: .; CDR3nt: TGTGCCAGCACCTACGGGGCGGGAAACTATGGCTACACCTTC; CDR3aa: CASTYGAGNYGYTF
v_gene: TRBV5-1; j_gene: TRBJ1-1; d_gene: TRBD1; abundance: .; CDR3nt: TGCGCCAGCAGCCGCCTTCTACAGGGGGTTAGGAGTGAAGCTTTCTTT; CDR3aa: CASSRLLQGVRSEAFF
v_gene: TRBV5-6; j_gene: TRBJ2-1; d_gene: .; abundance: .; CDR3nt: TGTGCCAGCAGCTTACTCGGTCTAGCGAACTACAATGAGCAGTTCTTC; CDR3aa: CASSLLGLANYNEQFF
v_gene: TRBV5-6; j_gene: TRBJ1-2; d_gene: .; abundance: .; CDR3nt: TGTGCCAGCAGCATTCAGAGGGAACCCGGCTACACCTTC; CDR3aa: CASSIQREPGYTF
v_gene: TRBV15; j_gene: TRBJ1-2; d_gene: TRBD1; abundance: few; CDR3nt: TGTGCCACCAGCAGGGGACAGCGGTCGAACTATGGCTACACCTTC; CDR3aa: CATSRGQRSNYGYTF
v_gene: TRBV18; j_gene: TRBJ1-1; d_gene: TRBD1; abundance: .; CDR3nt: TGTGCCAGCTCAGCCCCGGACAGGGGCGACTCTGAAGCTTTCTTT; CDR3aa: CASSAPDRGDSEAFF
v_gene: TRBV29-1; j_gene: TRBJ2-2; d_gene: TRBD1; abundance: few; CDR3nt: TGCAGCGTTGTAACAGGGGGGAACGGGGAGCTGTTTTTT; CDR3aa: CSVVTGGNGELFF
v_gene: TRBV27; j_gene: TRBJ2-7; d_gene: .; abundance: few; CDR3nt: TGTGCCAGCGGTTACTACGAGCAGTACTTC; CDR3aa: CASGYYEQYF
v_gene: TRBV7-8; j_gene: TRBJ2-2; d_gene: .; abundance: .; CDR3nt: TGTGCCAGCGGGGAGGTGTCGAACACCGGGGAGCTGTTTTTT; CDR3aa: CASGEVSNTGELFF
v_gene: TRBV30; j_gene: TRBJ1-5; d_gene: .; abundance: .; CDR3nt: TGTGCCTGGAGTAATAGGAGTCAGCCCCAGCATTTT; CDR3aa: CAWSNRSQPQHF
v_gene: TRBV9; j_gene: TRBJ1-2; d_gene: .; abundance: .; CDR3nt: TGTGCCAAAGGAGCCAGGCCCACTAACTATGGCTACACCTTC; CDR3aa: CAKGARPTNYGYTF
v_gene: TRBV7-2; j_gene: TRBJ2-7; d_gene: TRBD1; abundance: .; CDR3nt: TGTGCCAGCAGCTCCTCCGGGACAGGGCGCTACGAGCAGTACTTC; CDR3aa: CASSSSGTGRYEQYF
v_gene: TRBV7-8; j_gene: TRBJ2-7; d_gene: TRBD1; abundance: .; CDR3nt: TGTGCCAGCAGCTCAGACAGGGTCCACGAGCAGTACTTC; CDR3aa: CASSSDRVHEQYF
v_gene: TRBV30; j_gene: TRBJ1-5; d_gene: .; abundance: .; CDR3nt: TGTGCCTGGAGTCCCGGGGGGAGCGGTCCCCAGCATTTT; CDR3aa: CAWSPGGSGPQHF
v_gene: TRBV18; j_gene: TRBJ2-4; d_gene: .; abundance: .; CDR3nt: TGTGCCAGCTCACCACCGTCAGAGAACATTCAGTACTTC; CDR3aa: CASSPPSENIQYF
v_gene: TRBV9; j_gene: TRBJ2-1; d_gene: TRBD2; abundance: .; CDR3nt: TGTGCCAGCAGCGTAGCGGCTAGCGGGGGCTCTGAGCAGTTCTTC; CDR3aa: CASSVAASGGSEQFF